Shown below are 15 T cell receptor beta chains from a single sample sequenced in a study of T cells after yellow fever vaccination. TCRdb processed the 5' RACE reads anew with MiXCR; each CDR3 protein has one entry. The sample includes a few hundred thousand distinct CDR3 sequences, around 17% seen only once; the top ten take around 15%. The material was PBMCs, obtained more than 4 days after the first yellow fever vaccination. Source of these receptors: a man aged 18 to 30 who received the YFV17D yellow fever vaccine.

J is TRBJ1-6 and V is TRBV10-3; TRBD1 matches 7 bases. The J segment lost 10 bases and the V segment lost 3 bases, leaving 12 bases of the junction unmatched. Germline V lookup: CDR1 ENHRY, CDR2 SYGVKD. The CDR3 covers 16 residues. CDR3 residues: CAISDERGPGISPLHF. The CDR3 bases are TGTGCCATCAGTGATGAAAGGGGGCCCGGTATCTCACCCCTCCACTTT.

This clonotype has just a few counts. The genes are TRBV5-5 and TRBJ2-1; 8 nucleotides match TRBD1. Trimming cost V 4 bases and J 2 bases; bases outside gene matches: 5. In germline, CDR1 is SGHKS, CDR2 YYEKEE (reference sequence). The CDR3 consists of 15 residues. In DNA, the CDR3 is TGTGCCAGCAGCCGAGGACAGGGAGCCTACAATGAGCAGTTCTTC. It specifies CASSRGQGAYNEQFF.

In this sample, this clonotype turned up a few times. The genes are TRBV4-2 and TRBJ2-1; 13 bases fit TRBD2. Germline V CDR1 and CDR2: LGHNA, YNFKEQ. Germline trimming cut 4 bases from V and 0 bases from J; bases unmatched to any gene: 3. The CDR3 is 17 amino acids. This CDR3 reads CASSPGLAGASYNEQFF. CDR3 nucleotides: TGTGCCAGCAGCCCTGGACTAGCGGGGGCCTCCTACAATGAGCAGTTCTTC.

This clonotype appeared a few times. This chain connects TRBV28 to TRBJ2-2; TRBD2 agrees at 8 bases. V lost 6 bases to trimming and J lost 5 bases; unmatched junction nucleotides: 8. The CDR3 sequence is 15 residues long. CDR1 and CDR2 from the germline V gene are MDHEN and SYDVKM. CDR3 sequence: CASRPGGPKTGELFF. The CDR3 DNA reads as TGTGCCAGCAGGCCGGGGGGGCCCAAGACCGGGGAGCTGTTTTTT. The full variable domain, with the rest looked up from reference TRBV28 and TRBJ2-2, is DVKVTQSSRYLVKRTGEKVFLECVQDMDHENMFWYRQDPGLGLRLIYFSYDVKMKEKGDIPEGYSVSREKKERFSLILESASTNQTSMYLCASRPGGPKTGELFFGEGSRLTVL.

The chain combines TRBV6-5 with TRBJ2-1; 10 positions match TRBD2. J was trimmed by 3 bases and V by 2 bases; bases with no gene match: 7. Germline CDR1 and CDR2: MNHEY and SVGAGI. The CDR3 runs 17 residues. Here the CDR3 reads CASSYGSGGGNYNEQFF. Written as DNA, the CDR3 is TGTGCCAGCAGTTACGGGAGCGGGGGGGGGAACTACAATGAGCAGTTCTTC.

The gene calls are TRBV10-3 and TRBJ1-5; D might be TRBD1 (6 bases). This CDR3 is 15 amino acids long. Trimming removed 5 bases at V and 6 bases at J, with 17 bases between. Germline V gene data show CDR1 as ENHRY and CDR2 as SYGVKD. For the CDR3, the DNA is TGTGCCATCAGTCTAGGGACGGGACAACTTCAGCCCCAGCATTTT. This sequence encodes CAISLGTGQLQPQHF.

This sequence joins TRBV7-3 and TRBJ2-5; D uncertain. The CDR3 runs to 14 residues. V lost 1 base, J lost 5 bases, and 11 bases lay in between. Per germline, CDR1 SGHTA and CDR2 FQGTGA. The CDR3 region has the DNA TGTGCCAGCAGCTTAAACGGCGTCCGTGAGACCCAGTACTTC. It yields the protein CASSLNGVRETQYF.

This clonotype was seen a few times. The CDR3 loop reads CASSLTGPLQETQYF. The DNA for the CDR3 is TGTGCCAGCAGCTTAACAGGACCTCTACAAGAGACCCAGTACTTC. The chain has TRBV7-9 and TRBJ2-5; TRBD1 is a possible D gene (5 bases). This CDR3 is built from 15 residues. Germline V gives CDR1 SEHNR, CDR2 FQNEAQ (reference sequence). The V end was cut by 2 bases, the J end by 2 bases, with 12 bases between.

This chain joins TRBV11-2 and TRBJ2-3, with a possible D match to TRBD2 (5 bases). The CDR3 totals 17 residues. Germline V gene lookup returns CDR1 SGHAT and CDR2 FQNNGV. V shed 0 bases and J shed 4 bases, with 17 bases lying between them. The CDR3 protein is CASSLDPSPSWADTQYF. The CDR3 coding sequence is TGTGCCAGCAGCTTAGATCCTAGCCCTTCCTGGGCAGATACGCAGTATTTT.

The chain carries TRBV7-2 and TRBJ1-5, with D hard to call. This CDR3 region has 14 residues. Germline V lookup: CDR1 SGHTA, CDR2 FQGNSA. Trimming stripped 4 bases from V and 5 bases from J, with 12 bases between. The CDR3 sequence: CASSSDGVYQPQHF. In DNA, the CDR3 is TGTGCCAGCAGCTCGGACGGGGTTTATCAGCCCCAGCATTTT.

The chain couples TRBV5-6 to TRBJ2-7; D ambiguous. This CDR3 contains 14 residues. The germline V gene encodes CDR1 SGHDT and CDR2 YYEEEE. The germline V and J ends were trimmed by 1 base and 3 bases, with 11 bases remaining between them. The CDR3 nucleotides are TGTGCCAGCAGCTTGACACAGTTTGGCTACGAGCAGTACGTC. It specifies CASSLTQFGYEQYV.

This clonotype was observed a handful of times. A read error may account for a junction end that differs from germline. The chain carries TRBV6-5 and TRBJ2-3; possibly TRBD1 for D (5 bases). This CDR3 comprises 15 residues. Germline V lookup: CDR1 MNHEY, CDR2 SVGAGI. The CDR3 bases are TGTGCCAGCGGTTACTACTCCCGACAGACAGATACGCAGTATTTT. This encodes CASGYYSRQTDTQYF.

The rearrangement joins TRBV29-1 to TRBJ2-1; TRBD2 is a possible D gene (5 bases). The germline CDR1 and CDR2 sequences are SQVTM and ANQGSEA. Between the trimmed V and J ends, which lost 1 base and 10 bases, there was a span of 11 bases. The CDR3 totals 12 residues. The CDR3 DNA is TGCAGCGTTGAAGGCGGGCCTGGGGAGCAGTTCTTC. The encoded protein is CSVEGGPGEQFF.

The chain has TRBV2 and TRBJ2-7; D perhaps matches TRBD1 (5 bases). The V end lost 4 bases, the J end lost 6 bases, and 13 bases lay between the germline ends. The germline gives CDR1 SNHLY, CDR2 FYNNEI. This CDR3 has 13 amino acids. CDR3 sequence reads: CASSGQRIGEQYV. Written as DNA, the CDR3 is TGTGCCAGCAGTGGACAGAGGATTGGCGAGCAGTACGTC.

This clonotype has ten or more counts. The rearrangement joins TRBV3-1 to TRBJ1-6; D is unclear. Germline V lookup: CDR1 LGHDT, CDR2 YNNKEL (reference sequence). Trimming removed 4 bases from V and 10 bases from J, with 11 bases in between. The CDR3 spans 13 residues. The CDR3 here is CASSPTNQSPLHF. In DNA form, the CDR3 reads TGTGCCAGCAGCCCAACCAATCAGTCACCCCTCCACTTT.